What follows are 28 T cell receptor beta chains derived from one specimen sequenced in a study of blood T cell repertoires in COVID-19. Only in-frame clones appear in the TCRdb table, and some are missing; sequencing was by immunoSEQ multiplex PCR. The table lists 150,000 to 200,000 clones, about 83% of them singletons. The sequencing sample was made of peripheral blood. These receptors originate from a man between 60 and 75 years old with acute or convalescent COVID-19.

The chain combines TRBV9 with TRBJ1-2; 8 nucleotides agree with TRBD1. The V gene's germline CDR1 is SGDLS and CDR2 YYNGEE. The CDR3 contains 15 residues. V trimming: 3 bases; J trimming: 0 bases; junction bases outside the gene matches: 4. The CDR3 DNA reads as TGTGCCAGCAGCGCCCCGGGACAGGCTAACTATGGCTACACCTTC. Its protein is CASSAPGQANYGYTF.

The V call is TRBV6-2 or TRBV6-3, the J call TRBJ1-5; D possibly corresponds to TRBD1 (5 bases). V dropped 2 bases and J dropped 6 bases, with 14 bases sitting between them. Germline lookup yields CDR1 MNHEY and CDR2 SVGEGT. The CDR3 has 15 residues. CDR3 amino acids: CASSYGGGGGQPQHF. For the CDR3, the DNA is TGTGCCAGCAGTTACGGTGGGGGGGGAGGTCAGCCCCAGCATTTT.

This chain uses TRBV6-5 with TRBJ1-5, with unresolved D. The length of the CDR3 is 13 residues. Looked up from germline, CDR1 is MNHEY and CDR2 is SVGAGI. Deletions cut 4 bases from V and 4 bases from J, with 8 bases between. CDR3 residues: CASSSGPNQPQHF. DNA of the CDR3: TGTGCCAGCAGTTCTGGGCCTAATCAGCCCCAGCATTTT.

The genes are TRBV5-1 and TRBJ2-7; the D gene is possibly TRBD2 (6 bases). The CDR3 is 14 residues long. From germline, CDR1 is SGHRS and CDR2 YFSETQ. Trimming left V 4 bases short and J 9 bases short, with 20 bases between. The CDR3 sequence: CASSPGLNLEVQYF. The CDR3 DNA is TGCGCCAGCAGCCCGGGACTCAATCTCGAGGTGCAGTACTTC.

The rearrangement links TRBV28 to TRBJ2-3; a weak D match, TRBD1 (5 bases). Trimming removed 2 bases from V and 7 bases from J, with 22 bases in between. This CDR3 contains 17 residues. Looked up from germline, CDR1 is MDHEN and CDR2 is SYDVKM. CDR3 coding DNA: TGTGCCAGCAGTTTACCCTTCCCTAGTAAGGGGCCATATACGCAGTATTTT. The encoded protein is CASSLPFPSKGPYTQYF.

This clone was detected only a few times. The rearrangement joins TRBV4-2 to TRBJ2-3; TRBD2 agrees at 11 bases. In germline, CDR1 is LGHNA, CDR2 YNFKEQ. The length of the CDR3 is 16 residues. The V segment lost 0 bases and the J segment 4 bases; nucleotides outside the gene matches: 3. CDR3 nucleotide sequence: TGTGCCAGCAGCCAAGATGGACTAGCGGGTTCAGATACGCAGTATTTT. Encoded protein: CASSQDGLAGSDTQYF.

The chain carries TRBV7-3 and TRBJ1-2, with D uncertain. Germline-derived CDR1 and CDR2 are SGHTA and FQGTGA. V was pared by 2 bases and J by 7 bases, with 11 bases between. The CDR3 consists of 13 residues. In DNA, the CDR3 is TGTGCCAGCAGCTTACACATGGCGGTTGGCTACACCTTC. The encoded protein is CASSLHMAVGYTF.

The chain uses TRBV6-2 or TRBV6-3 and TRBJ1-5; a weak D match, TRBD1 (6 bases). V was trimmed by 5 bases and J by 7 bases, leaving 18 bases between them. Germline V gives CDR1 MNHEY, CDR2 SVGEGT. The CDR3 has 15 residues. CDR3: CASSPEGGPNQPQHF. The DNA of the CDR3 is TGTGCCAGCAGTCCAGAGGGGGGGCCCAACCAGCCCCAGCATTTT.

This clone was seen only once. This chain uses TRBV6-6 with TRBJ1-1, with D unclear. CDR1 and CDR2 from the germline V gene are MNHNY and SVGAGI (reference sequence). The germline V and J ends were trimmed by 2 bases and 7 bases, with 8 bases remaining between them. The CDR3 length is 12 residues. The DNA for the CDR3 is TGTGCCAGCAGTTACGTCCGCGGTGAAGCTTTCTTT. Protein: CASSYVRGEAFF.

The J gene is TRBJ1-4, the V gene TRBV2; 7 bases map to TRBD1. The germline V gene encodes CDR1 SNHLY and CDR2 FYNNEI. CDR3 length: 14 amino acids. Unmatched junction bases numbered 7, after V lost 6 bases and J lost 6 bases. CDR3 loop: CASRRTGRYEKLFF. The DNA of the CDR3 is TGTGCCAGCAGAAGGACAGGACGTTATGAAAAACTGTTTTTT.

The chain carries TRBV27 and TRBJ2-5; 9 positions match TRBD2. CDR3 size: 15 residues. Trimming removed 4 bases from V and 3 bases from J; junction bases left unmatched: 6. CDR1 and CDR2 (germline): MNHEY, SMNVEV (reference sequence). CDR3 amino acids: CASSSPLAGEETQYF. In DNA, the CDR3 is TGTGCCAGCAGTTCCCCACTAGCGGGCGAAGAGACCCAGTACTTC.

CDR3 residues: CASSSPGQSYEQYF. The CDR3 DNA reads as TGTGCCAGCAGCTCACCGGGACAGAGCTACGAGCAGTACTTC. The V call is TRBV13, the J call TRBJ2-7; 7 bases are a match to TRBD1. The CDR3 is 14 residues long. Trimming cost V 4 bases and J 3 bases; bases outside gene matches: 6. Germline V gene sequence: CDR1 PRHDT, CDR2 FYEKMQ (reference sequence).

This clone appeared a single time. The V and J genes are TRBV5-6 and TRBJ1-2; tentatively, D is TRBD1 (6 bases). V lost 6 bases to trimming and J lost 7 bases, with 16 bases between them. There are 13 residues in the CDR3. The germline V gene encodes CDR1 SGHDT and CDR2 YYEEEE. The CDR3 is CASTPTARGGYTF. The CDR3 coding sequence is TGTGCCAGCACCCCAACTGCCAGGGGTGGCTACACCTTC.

The genes are TRBV13 and TRBJ2-2, with 8 bases that match TRBD1. With V trimmed by 4 bases and J by 9 bases, 7 bases remained unmatched. This CDR3 has 14 residues. Germline CDR1 PRHDT, CDR2 FYEKMQ (reference sequence). CDR3 in amino acids: CASSSGQGGRELFF. The CDR3 DNA reads as TGTGCCAGCAGCTCCGGACAGGGTGGGAGGGAGCTGTTTTTT.

The table lists this clone with a few counts. This chain links TRBV25-1 with TRBJ2-5; TRBD2 agrees at 8 bases. The germline V gene encodes CDR1 MGHDK and CDR2 SYGVNS. The V and J ends lost 3 bases and 5 bases, in that order; junction bases with no gene match: 2. The CDR3 is made up of 13 amino acids. In DNA form, the CDR3 reads TGTGCCAGCAGTGAGCCTAGCGGGGAGACCCAGTACTTC. Amino acid sequence: CASSEPSGETQYF.

The chain uses TRBV2 and TRBJ1-3; no firm D call. V was shortened by 8 bases and J by 0 bases, with 11 bases between the two germline ends. CDR1 and CDR2 (germline): SNHLY, FYNNEI. The CDR3 loop spans 14 amino acids. CDR3 in amino acids: CASGGLGSGNTIYF. CDR3 sequence (DNA): TGTGCCAGCGGAGGTTTGGGCTCTGGAAACACCATATATTTT.

For the CDR3, the DNA is TGTGCCAGCAGCCCTTCCTCCGGGTCCTCTGAAGCTTTCTTT. Amino acids: CASSPSSGSSEAFF. This sequence joins TRBV7-3 and TRBJ1-1; D ambiguous. This CDR3 spans 14 amino acids. Trimming left V 5 bases short and J 6 bases short, with 16 bases between. The germline gives CDR1 SGHTA, CDR2 FQGTGA.

The chain is built from TRBV7-9 and TRBJ2-1, with 9 positions matching TRBD1. The CDR3 loop spans 15 amino acids. Germline V gene sequence: CDR1 SEHNR, CDR2 FQNEAQ (reference sequence). V was clipped by 1 base and J by 5 bases; unmatched bases: 3. CDR3 nucleotide sequence: TGTGCCAGCAGCTTAGTTGGACAGGGGAACAATGAGCAGTTCTTC. It specifies CASSLVGQGNNEQFF.

The CDR3 is CASSQDVRFGELFF. The CDR3 DNA follows: TGTGCCAGCAGCCAAGATGTGAGGTTCGGGGAGCTGTTTTTT. J is TRBJ2-2 and V is TRBV3-1 (or the pseudogene TRBV3-2); D not certain. The CDR3 has 14 residues. The germline V and J ends were trimmed by 0 bases and 7 bases, with 9 bases remaining between them. The germline V gene has CDR1 LGHDT and CDR2 YNNKEL (reference sequence).

J is TRBJ2-7 and V is TRBV4-1; the match to TRBD1 covers 10 bases. Germline values: CDR1 MGHRA, CDR2 YSYEKL. The V gene end was trimmed by 1 base and the J gene end by 3 bases; junction bases not matched to a gene: 6. There are 16 residues in the CDR3. The CDR3, as DNA: TGCGCCAGCAGCCAAGCTCCGGGACAGGGGCTCTACGAGCAGTACTTC. Translation: CASSQAPGQGLYEQYF.

V usage is TRBV19 and J usage is TRBJ1-2; D gene uncertain. This CDR3 has 15 amino acids. Trimming removed 8 bases from V and 0 bases from J, with 16 bases in between. Germline assignment: CDR1 LNHDA and CDR2 SQIVND (reference sequence). CDR3 protein: CASAPAGEANYGYTF. CDR3 sequence (DNA): TGTGCCAGTGCGCCCGCCGGGGAGGCTAACTATGGCTACACCTTC.

The rearrangement joins TRBV9 to TRBJ1-2; D may be TRBD1 (5 bases). The V and J ends lost 6 bases and 1 base respectively, with 13 bases between them. CDR1 is SGDLS and CDR2 is YYNGEE in the germline V gene. This CDR3 region has 14 residues. The CDR3 is CASTHLGGNYGYTF. The CDR3 DNA sequence: TGTGCCAGCACTCACCTCGGGGGTAACTATGGCTACACCTTC. Drawing the rest from reference TRBV9 and TRBJ1-2, the complete variable domain is DSGVTQTPKHLITATGQRVTLRCSPRSGDLSVYWYQQSLDQGLQFLIQYYNGEERAKGNILERFSAQQFPDLHSELNLSSLELGDSALYFCASTHLGGNYGYTFGSGTRLTVV.

The chain joins TRBV5-4 to TRBJ2-3, with D tentatively TRBD2 (7 bases). Germline CDR1 reads SGHNT; CDR2 reads YYREEE (reference sequence). V lost 2 bases and J lost 4, with 14 bases in between. This CDR3 has 15 amino acids. The CDR3 reads CASSFSGGPPDTQYF. As DNA, the CDR3 is TGTGCCAGCAGCTTTTCCGGGGGGCCCCCAGATACGCAGTATTTT.

The J gene is TRBJ2-7, the V gene TRBV12-3 or TRBV12-4, with a tentative D call TRBD2 (6 bases). The CDR3 covers 13 residues. The ends were cut back, 6 bases at V and 7 bases at J, with 16 bases in the middle. As DNA, the CDR3 is TGTGCCAGCAGGGCCGGGAACGGAGGGGAGCAGTACTTC. Its protein is CASRAGNGGEQYF.

The V call is TRBV28, the J call TRBJ2-2; perhaps TRBD1 as D (6 bases). Trimming removed 6 bases from V and 0 bases from J, with 20 bases in between. The CDR3 has 18 amino acids. Germline V gives CDR1 MDHEN, CDR2 SYDVKM. The CDR3 DNA reads TGTGCCAGCAGCACAACCACGCAGGGGCCAACGAACACCGGGGAGCTGTTTTTT. Translated, it gives CASSTTTQGPTNTGELFF.

This clone came up a few times. The chain carries TRBV4-1 and TRBJ1-1, with D perhaps TRBD1 (6 bases). Germline loops: CDR1 MGHRA, CDR2 YSYEKL. The V end lost 3 bases, the J end lost 6 bases, and 14 bases lay between the germline ends. CDR3 length: 14 residues. The CDR3 loop reads CASSHNRENAEAFF. CDR3 DNA: TGCGCCAGCAGCCATAACAGGGAAAACGCTGAAGCTTTCTTT.

V gene TRBV6-5 combines with J gene TRBJ2-3, with TRBD2 identical over 9 bases. This CDR3 has 14 amino acids. V trimming: 6 bases; J trimming: 3 bases; junction bases outside the gene matches: 4. CDR1 and CDR2 from the germline V gene are MNHEY and SVGAGI. The CDR3 reads CASRRGGSTDTQYF. The DNA for the CDR3 is TGTGCCAGCAGGCGGGGGGGGAGTACAGATACGCAGTATTTT.

This chain links TRBV19 with TRBJ1-1; TRBD1 might be the D (6 bases). V gave up 3 bases and J gave up 2 bases, with 13 bases separating them. The V gene's germline CDR1 is LNHDA and CDR2 SQIVND (reference sequence). The CDR3 has 15 amino acids. The CDR3 reads CASSITPGTNTEAFF. The CDR3 DNA sequence: TGTGCCAGTAGTATTACCCCAGGGACAAACACTGAAGCTTTCTTT.